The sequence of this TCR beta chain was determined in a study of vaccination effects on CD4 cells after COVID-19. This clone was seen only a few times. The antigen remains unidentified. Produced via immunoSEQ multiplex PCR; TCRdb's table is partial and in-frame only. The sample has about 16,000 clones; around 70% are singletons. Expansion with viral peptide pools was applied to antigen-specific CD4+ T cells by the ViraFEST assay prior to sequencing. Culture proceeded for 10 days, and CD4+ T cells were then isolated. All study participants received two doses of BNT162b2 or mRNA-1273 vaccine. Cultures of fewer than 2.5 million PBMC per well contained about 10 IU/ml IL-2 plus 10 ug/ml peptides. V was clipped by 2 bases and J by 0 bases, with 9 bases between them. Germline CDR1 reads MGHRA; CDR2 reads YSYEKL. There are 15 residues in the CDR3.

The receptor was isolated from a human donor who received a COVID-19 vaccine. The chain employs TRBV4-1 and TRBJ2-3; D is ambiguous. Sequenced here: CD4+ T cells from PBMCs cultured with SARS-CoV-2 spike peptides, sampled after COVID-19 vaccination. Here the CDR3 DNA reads TGCGCCAGCAGCCAACTCCTCACTAGCACAGATACGCAGTATTTT. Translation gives CASSQLLTSTDTQYF.